Listed below are T cell receptor beta chains from one sample, sequenced in a study of T cells expressing NK-cell markers. TCRdb reanalyzed the 5' RACE reads and collapses them to one entry per CDR3 protein, without DNA. Its table lists 350,000 to 400,000 distinct CDR3 sequences. The sequencing sample was made of blood T cells: a sorted CD56 or NKG2C T cell subset, CD4+ or CD8+ T cells, or bulk PBMC T cells (not recorded which). These receptors originate from a woman aged 50 to 60 in good health. CDR3s include the opening cysteine and the closing phenylalanine or tryptophan.

TRBJ2-7	TRBV4-1	CASSQIQGTTYEQYF
TRBJ2-1	TRBV3-1	CASGQSGRGDEQFF
TRBJ2-1	TRBV20-1	CSAKRTGVNEQFF
TRBJ2-5	TRBV7-6	CASSLVHDSVETQYF
TRBJ2-7	TRBV5-1	CASSNDLSNEQYF
TRBJ2-2	TRBV12-3/TRBV12-4	CASSLRADGELFF
TRBJ2-1	TRBV7-7	CASSLSRRERQFF
TRBJ2-3	TRBV7-9	CASSLRPAASTDTQYF
TRBJ2-7	TRBV12-3/TRBV12-4	CATATSVTYEQYF
TRBJ2-1	TRBV12-3/TRBV12-4	CASKKWEGPAGEQFF
TRBJ2-2	TRBV12-3/TRBV12-4	CASSPTTGSGELFF
TRBJ2-5	TRBV6-6	CASSTGGPETQYF
TRBJ2-2	TRBV5-1	CASSLRTGGTGELFF
TRBJ2-5	TRBV20-1	CSARDPGTALKTQYF
TRBJ2-2	TRBV7-8	CASSHQAGLTNTGELFF
TRBJ2-1	TRBV5-1	CASSADRTSYNEQFF
TRBJ2-1	TRBV19	CASSIGVGSLREQFF
TRBJ1-1	TRBV30	CAWSPGGGFTEAFF
TRBJ1-6	TRBV25-1	CASRVTGQGRSPLHF
TRBJ2-1	TRBV14	CASSQVTSSYNEQFF
TRBJ2-7	TRBV10-3	CAVSVRGLAEQYF
TRBJ1-1	TRBV12-3/TRBV12-4	CASSLQGREAFF
TRBJ1-2	TRBV12-5	CASGLGGGGDYGYTF
TRBJ1-1	TRBV29-1	CSVLAGGYTEAFF
TRBJ2-5	TRBV19	CASSRLAARAETQYF
TRBJ2-1	TRBV5-8	CASSAGVEQFF
TRBJ2-4	TRBV10-3	CAISERVAKNIQYF
TRBJ2-7	TRBV29-1	CRLQGSTYEQYF
TRBJ2-7	TRBV29-1	CSVDQLVEGEQYF
TRBJ1-2	TRBV20-1	CSARGDRVWNYGYTF
TRBJ2-1	TRBV12-3/TRBV12-4	CASSLDQGEAEQFF
TRBJ2-1	TRBV6-6	CASSSKRVSSYNEQFF
TRBJ2-1	TRBV6-6	CASSYRPKPAYNEQFF
TRBJ1-4	TRBV5-1	CASSETQGNEKLFF
TRBJ2-5	TRBV29-1	CSVSGTAQSGWETQYF
TRBJ2-1	TRBV5-1	CASSLVLEAGLYNEQFF
TRBJ2-1	TRBV5-1	CASFTGLSSYNEQFF
TRBJ2-4	TRBV18	CASSTQGSSDIQYF
TRBJ2-1	TRBV24-1	CATSSGLARRGSYNEQFF
TRBJ2-7	TRBV2	CASSSAGRYEQYF
TRBJ2-1	TRBV12-3/TRBV12-4	CASSLASGTSSYNEQFF
TRBJ2-1	TRBV14	CASSQAGGRSYNEQFF
TRBJ2-7	TRBV29-1	CSVRKDLQNEQYF
TRBJ2-1	TRBV14	CASSMGGVEQFF